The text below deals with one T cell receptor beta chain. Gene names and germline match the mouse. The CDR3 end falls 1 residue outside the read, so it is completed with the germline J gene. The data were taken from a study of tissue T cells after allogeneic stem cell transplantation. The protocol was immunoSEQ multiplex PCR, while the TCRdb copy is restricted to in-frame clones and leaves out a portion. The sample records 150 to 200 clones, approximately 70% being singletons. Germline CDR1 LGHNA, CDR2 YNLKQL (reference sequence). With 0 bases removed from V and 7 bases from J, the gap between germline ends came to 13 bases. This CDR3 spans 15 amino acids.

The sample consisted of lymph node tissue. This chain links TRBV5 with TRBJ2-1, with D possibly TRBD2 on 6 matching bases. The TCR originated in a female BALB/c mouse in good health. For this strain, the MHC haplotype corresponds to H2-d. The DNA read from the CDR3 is TGTGCCAGCAGCCAAGATGGGACCTGGGGAGCTGAGCAGTTC. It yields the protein CASSQDGTWGAEQF. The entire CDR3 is CASSQDGTWGAEQFF.